In its sample, the clone carrying this T cell receptor beta chain was seen a few times. Its antigen is not known. The record originates from a study of regulatory T cells in long-lasting Graves disease. Study in general: Over 5 years of antithyroid drugs with positive TSH receptor antibodies was taken to mean persistent Graves' disease.

Study conclusions and caveats: Having few samples may have compromised the accuracy.

In building TCR beta libraries, iRepertoire HTBI primers were used together with Arm-PCR of CDR3 regions. One entry per CDR3 protein, called by TCRdb with MiXCR from the multiplex PCR reads. The sample records some 370,000 distinct CDR3 sequences, roughly 20% being singletons. As for time point: persistent/refractory GD, antithyroid drugs over 5 years with positive TRAb. PBMCs provided the RNA from which the TCR library was made. Patient provenance is recorded as an endocrinology department in Xi'an, China. Sample: peripheral blood mononuclear cells (PBMCs), taken when the disease was refractory, from a patient treated with antithyroid drugs. This sequence was found in a female donor with Graves disease.

Written as DNA, the CDR3 is TGTGCCAGCAGCCCCGGGACAGGGGGCCGGCCCCAGCATTTT. Protein: CASSPGTGGRPQHF. The genes are TRBV28 and TRBJ1-5, with 12 bases fitting TRBD1. There are 14 residues in the CDR3. Germline V gene sequence: CDR1 MDHEN, CDR2 SYDVKM. V trimming: 6 bases; J trimming: 9 bases; junction bases outside the gene matches: 6.